This TCR beta chain is drawn from a study of T-cell memory formation after mild COVID-19. The study's findings and limits: Detection of some responders pre-infection suggested pre-existing cross-reactive memory T cells participated.

CDR3 length: 13 residues. Trimming stripped 1 base from V and 8 bases from J, with 9 bases between. This clonotype was detected many times. Antigen unknown. It was 5'RACE with constant-segment primers that produced the TCR alpha and TCR beta cDNA libraries, which carried sample barcodes and UMIs. TCRdb ran MiXCR on the 5' RACE reads and lists one entry per CDR3 protein. The top ten hold roughly 20% of the sample, which has about 350,000 distinct CDR3 sequences, roughly an eighth seen once. This clonotype originated in a man aged 18 to 30 who had mild COVID-19 (a few samples of this study predate the infection). Cell type and time point are not known. The V and J genes are TRBV12-3 or TRBV12-4 and TRBJ2-4; D is ambiguous. Sequencing used PBMCs or a T cell subset sorted from them (not recorded which). In DNA form, the CDR3 reads TGTGCCAGCAGTTTAGAAGGACGGGACATTCAGTACTTC. This sequence encodes CASSLEGRDIQYF.